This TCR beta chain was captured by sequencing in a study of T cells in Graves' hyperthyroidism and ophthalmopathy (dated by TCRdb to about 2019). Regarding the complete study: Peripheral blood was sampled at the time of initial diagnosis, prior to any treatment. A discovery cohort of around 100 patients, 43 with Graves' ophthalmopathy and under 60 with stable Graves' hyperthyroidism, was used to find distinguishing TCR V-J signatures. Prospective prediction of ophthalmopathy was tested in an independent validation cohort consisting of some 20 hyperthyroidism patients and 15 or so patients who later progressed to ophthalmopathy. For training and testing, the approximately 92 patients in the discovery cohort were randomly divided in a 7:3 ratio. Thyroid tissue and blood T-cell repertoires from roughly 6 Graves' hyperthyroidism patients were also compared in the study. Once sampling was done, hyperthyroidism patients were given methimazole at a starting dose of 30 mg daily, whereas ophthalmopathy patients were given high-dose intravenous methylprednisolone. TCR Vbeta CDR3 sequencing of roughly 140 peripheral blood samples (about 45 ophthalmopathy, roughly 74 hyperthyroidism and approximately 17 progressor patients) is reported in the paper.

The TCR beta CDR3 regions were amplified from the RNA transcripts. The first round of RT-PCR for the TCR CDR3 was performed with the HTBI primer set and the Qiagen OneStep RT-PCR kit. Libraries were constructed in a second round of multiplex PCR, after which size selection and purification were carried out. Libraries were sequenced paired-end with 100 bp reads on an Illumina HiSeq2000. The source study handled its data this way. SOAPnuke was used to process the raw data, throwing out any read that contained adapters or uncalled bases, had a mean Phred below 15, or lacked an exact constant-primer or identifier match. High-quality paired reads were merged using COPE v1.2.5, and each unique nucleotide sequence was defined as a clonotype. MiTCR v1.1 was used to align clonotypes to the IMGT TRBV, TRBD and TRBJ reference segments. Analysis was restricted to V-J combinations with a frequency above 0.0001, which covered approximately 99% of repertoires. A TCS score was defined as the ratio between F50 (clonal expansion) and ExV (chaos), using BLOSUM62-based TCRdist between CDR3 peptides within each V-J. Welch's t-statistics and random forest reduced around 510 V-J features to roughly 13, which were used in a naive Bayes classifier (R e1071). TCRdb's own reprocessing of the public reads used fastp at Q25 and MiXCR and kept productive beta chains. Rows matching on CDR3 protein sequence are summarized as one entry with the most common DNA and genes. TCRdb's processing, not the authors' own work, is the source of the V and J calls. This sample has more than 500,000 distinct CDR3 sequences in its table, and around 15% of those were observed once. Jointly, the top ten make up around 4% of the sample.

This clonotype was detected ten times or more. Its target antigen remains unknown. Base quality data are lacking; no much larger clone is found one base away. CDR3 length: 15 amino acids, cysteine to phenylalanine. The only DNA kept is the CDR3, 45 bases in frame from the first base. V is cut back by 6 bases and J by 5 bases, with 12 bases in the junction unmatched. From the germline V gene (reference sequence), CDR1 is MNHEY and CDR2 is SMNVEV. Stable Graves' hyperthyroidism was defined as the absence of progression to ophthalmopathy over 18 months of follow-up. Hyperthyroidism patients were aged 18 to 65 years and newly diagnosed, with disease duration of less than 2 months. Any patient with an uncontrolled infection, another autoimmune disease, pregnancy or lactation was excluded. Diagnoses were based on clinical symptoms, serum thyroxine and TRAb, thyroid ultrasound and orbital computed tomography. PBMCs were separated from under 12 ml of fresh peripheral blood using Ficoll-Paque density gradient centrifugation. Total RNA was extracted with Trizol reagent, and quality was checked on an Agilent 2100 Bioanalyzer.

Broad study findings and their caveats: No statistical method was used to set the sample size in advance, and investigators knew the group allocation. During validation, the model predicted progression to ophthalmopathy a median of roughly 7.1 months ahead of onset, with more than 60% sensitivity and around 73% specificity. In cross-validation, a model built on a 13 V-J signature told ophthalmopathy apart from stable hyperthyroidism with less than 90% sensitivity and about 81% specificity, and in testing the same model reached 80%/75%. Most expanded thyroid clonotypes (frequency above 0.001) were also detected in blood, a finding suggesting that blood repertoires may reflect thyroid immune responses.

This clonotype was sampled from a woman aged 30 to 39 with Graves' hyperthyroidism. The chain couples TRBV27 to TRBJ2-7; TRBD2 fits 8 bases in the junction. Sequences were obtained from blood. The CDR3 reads CASSTQRERVDEQYF. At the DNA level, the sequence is TGTGCCAGCAGCACCCAGCGGGAGAGGGTGGACGAGCAGTACTTC.